This T cell receptor beta chain was sequenced for a study of a mutant IDH1 vaccine in newly diagnosed glioma. Whole-study results and caveats: Pseudoprogression apparently lacked any relation to changes in top peripheral T cell clonotypes.

On this clone itself: The antigen remains undetermined.

The data were produced by immunoSEQ multiplex PCR, yet TCRdb's version contains in-frame clones alone and is incomplete. This table holds roughly 41,000 clones, roughly 90% found once. Specified time point: baseline, week 1 (first vaccination visit). Treatment here: pre-vaccination baseline after standard-of-care therapy. CDR3 length: 15 residues. V lost 2 bases to trimming and J lost 7 bases; unmatched junction nucleotides: 11. Germline CDR1 SGHNT, CDR2 YYREEE (reference sequence). The sequencing used PBMCs, collected from a glioma patient treated with radiotherapy, temozolomide or both. The V and J genes are TRBV5-4 and TRBJ2-5; 7 nucleotides line up with TRBD1. The sequence was collected from a man younger than 35 with glioma. CDR3 amino acids: CASSFPGTEKGTQYF. Here the CDR3 DNA reads TGTGCCAGCAGCTTCCCCGGGACAGAGAAGGGGACCCAGTACTTC.